The present T cell receptor beta chain was sequenced within a study of blood T cell repertoires in COVID-19. About the study: COVID-19 samples from acute and convalescent phases originated in the United States, Italy and Spain. T cells, B-cell-depleted T cells, or PBMCs supplied cDNA or gDNA.

J gave up 0 bases and V 5 bases, and 3 bases lay outside the gene matches. Germline V gene data show CDR1 as SGHTA and CDR2 as FQGNSA. The CDR3 runs 14 residues. Authors' methods: It was from reference gene primer amplification that nucleated cell counts were estimated. Generated by immunoSEQ multiplex PCR, the TCRdb table keeps only in-frame clones and is missing some. The DNA gave D and trimming, while V, J and clone size come from that table. The table lists approximately 30,000 clones, roughly 91% of them singletons. This chain links TRBV7-2 with TRBJ2-5; 7 bases line up with TRBD1. This clonotype was sampled from a human donor with active COVID-19. The donor label of this sample is uncertain. Material: peripheral blood. CDR3 nucleotides: TGTGCCAGCAGCCTACAGGGGTACCAAGAGACCCAGTACTTC. Encoded protein: CASSLQGYQETQYF.